Below, 2 T cell receptor beta chains from the same sample are listed, as sequenced in a study of blood T cells in healthy people across ages. Using a J-beta primer mix together with a sample-barcoded 5' primer, a second PCR was run for about 6 to 12 cycles. TCRdb passed the 5' RACE reads through MiXCR, listing each CDR3 protein once. The repertoire consists of some 860,000 distinct CDR3 sequences, with more than 50% occurring once and the leading ten covering approximately 24%. Sequences were obtained from blood. Receptors were obtained from a man between 35 and 55 years old in good health.

The chain has TRBV5-1 and TRBJ2-1; 7 bases agree with TRBD1. The J call may not be correct, given that the DNA end is closer to TRBJ2-7. This CDR3 contains 16 residues. Germline lookup yields CDR1 SGHRS and CDR2 YFSETQ. Written as DNA, the CDR3 is TGCGCCAGCAGCCCGGAACCGGGACAGTACTACAATGAGCAGTACTTC. As protein: CASSPEPGQYYNEQYF.

The chain has TRBV13 and TRBJ2-2; D call uncertain. V shed 0 bases and J shed 5 bases, with 7 bases lying between them. CDR3 length: 14 residues. The V gene's germline CDR1 is PRHDT and CDR2 FYEKMQ (reference sequence). The CDR3 coding sequence is TGTGCCAGCAGCTTAGGGCCGGCGACCGGGGAGCTGTTTTTT. Its translation: CASSLGPATGELFF.